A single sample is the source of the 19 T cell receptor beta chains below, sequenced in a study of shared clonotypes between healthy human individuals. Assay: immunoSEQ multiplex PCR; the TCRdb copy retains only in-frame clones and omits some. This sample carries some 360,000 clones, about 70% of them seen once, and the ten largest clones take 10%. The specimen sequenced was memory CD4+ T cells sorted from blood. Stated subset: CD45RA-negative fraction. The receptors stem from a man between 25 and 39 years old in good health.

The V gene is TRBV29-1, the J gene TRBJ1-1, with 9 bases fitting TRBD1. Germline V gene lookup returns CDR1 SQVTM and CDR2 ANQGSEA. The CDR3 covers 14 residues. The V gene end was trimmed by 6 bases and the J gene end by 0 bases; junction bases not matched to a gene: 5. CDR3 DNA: TGCAGCGTGGCGGACAGGGGTTTGAACACTGAAGCTTTCTTT. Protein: CSVADRGLNTEAFF.

The DNA of the CDR3 is TGTGCCAGCAGCCAAGATCTCGGGACCTCCCCTGGAAACACCATATATTTT. It yields the protein CASSQDLGTSPGNTIYF. This chain uses TRBV4-2 with TRBJ1-3, with D tentatively TRBD1 (5 bases). This CDR3 spans 17 amino acids. V lost 0 bases, J lost 2 bases, and 14 bases lay in between. Germline V gene data show CDR1 as LGHNA and CDR2 as YNFKEQ.

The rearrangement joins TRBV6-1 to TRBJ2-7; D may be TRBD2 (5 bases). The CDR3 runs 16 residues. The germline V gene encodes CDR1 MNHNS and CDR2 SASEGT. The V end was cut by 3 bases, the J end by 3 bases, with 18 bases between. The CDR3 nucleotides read TGTGCCAGCAGTGAGGGGTTGGGAGACCTTTTCTACGAGCAGTACTTC. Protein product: CASSEGLGDLFYEQYF.

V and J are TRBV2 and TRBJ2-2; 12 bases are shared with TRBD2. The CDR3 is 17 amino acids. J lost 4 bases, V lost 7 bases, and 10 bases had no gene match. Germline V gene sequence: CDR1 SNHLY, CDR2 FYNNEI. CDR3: CASNPLTSGSATGELFF. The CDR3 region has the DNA TGTGCCAGCAATCCCCTGACTAGCGGGAGTGCCACCGGGGAGCTGTTTTTT. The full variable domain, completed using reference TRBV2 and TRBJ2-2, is EPEVTQTPSHQVTQMGQEVILRCVPISNHLYFYWYRQILGQKVEFLVSFYNNEISEKSEIFDDQFSVERPDGSNFTLKIRSTKLEDSAMYFCASNPLTSGSATGELFFGEGSRLTVL.

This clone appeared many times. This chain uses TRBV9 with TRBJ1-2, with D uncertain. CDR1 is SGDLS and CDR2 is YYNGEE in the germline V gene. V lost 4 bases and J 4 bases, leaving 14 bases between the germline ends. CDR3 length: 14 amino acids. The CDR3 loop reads CASSPRSGGYGYTF. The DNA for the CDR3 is TGTGCCAGCAGCCCCCGATCCGGCGGCTATGGCTACACCTTC.

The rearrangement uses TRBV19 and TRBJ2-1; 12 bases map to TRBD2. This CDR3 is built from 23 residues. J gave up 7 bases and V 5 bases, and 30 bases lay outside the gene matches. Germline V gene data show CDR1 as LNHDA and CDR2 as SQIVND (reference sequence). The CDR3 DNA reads TGTGCCAGTAGTTTTTACCCGGGACAGGGAACTAGCGGGAGGCCCGGGGTTAGGAATGAGCAGTTCTTC. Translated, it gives CASSFYPGQGTSGRPGVRNEQFF. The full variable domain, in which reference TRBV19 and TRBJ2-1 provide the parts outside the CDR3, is DGGITQSPKYLFRKEGQNVTLSCEQNLNHDAMYWYRQDPGQGLRLIYYSQIVNDFQKGDIAEGYSVSREKKESFPLTVTSAQKNPTAFYLCASSFYPGQGTSGRPGVRNEQFFGPGTRLTVL.

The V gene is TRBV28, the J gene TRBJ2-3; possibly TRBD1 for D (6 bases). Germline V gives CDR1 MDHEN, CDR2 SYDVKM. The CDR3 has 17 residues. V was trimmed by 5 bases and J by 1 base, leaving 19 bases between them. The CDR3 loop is CASSPKTRQARTDTQYF. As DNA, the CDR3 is TGTGCCAGCAGTCCTAAAACTCGACAGGCGCGCACAGATACGCAGTATTTT. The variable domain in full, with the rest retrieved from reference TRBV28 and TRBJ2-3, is DVKVTQSSRYLVKRTGEKVFLECVQDMDHENMFWYRQDPGLGLRLIYFSYDVKMKEKGDIPEGYSVSREKKERFSLILESASTNQTSMYLCASSPKTRQARTDTQYFGPGTRLTVL.

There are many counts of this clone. In DNA form, the CDR3 reads TGCAGCGTTGAAACAGGGAGGGGACAGCCCCAGCATTTT. Amino acid sequence: CSVETGRGQPQHF. This chain links TRBV29-1 with TRBJ1-5; perhaps TRBD1 as D (6 bases). Trimming left V 2 bases short and J 7 bases short, with 12 bases between. The CDR3 runs 13 residues. Germline CDR1 reads SQVTM; CDR2 reads ANQGSEA.

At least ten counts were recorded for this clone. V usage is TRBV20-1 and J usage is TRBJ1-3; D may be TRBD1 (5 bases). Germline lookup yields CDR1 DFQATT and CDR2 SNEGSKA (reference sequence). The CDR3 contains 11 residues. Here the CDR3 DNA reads TGCAGGGCGACAGCTGGAAACACCATATATTTT. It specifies CRATAGNTIYF.

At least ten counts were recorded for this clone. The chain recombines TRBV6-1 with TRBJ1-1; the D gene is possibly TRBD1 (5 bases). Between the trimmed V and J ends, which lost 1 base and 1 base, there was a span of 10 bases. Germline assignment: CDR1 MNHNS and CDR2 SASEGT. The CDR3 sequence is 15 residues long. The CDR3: CASSEVRGSNTEAFF. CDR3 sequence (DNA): TGTGCCAGCAGTGAAGTAAGGGGTTCGAACACTGAAGCTTTCTTT.

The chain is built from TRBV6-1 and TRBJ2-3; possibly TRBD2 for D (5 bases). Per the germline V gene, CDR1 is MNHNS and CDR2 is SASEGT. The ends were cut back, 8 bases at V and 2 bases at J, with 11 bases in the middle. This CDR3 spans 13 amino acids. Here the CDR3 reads CASDLDFTDTQYF. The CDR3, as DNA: TGTGCCAGCGACTTGGACTTCACAGATACGCAGTATTTT.

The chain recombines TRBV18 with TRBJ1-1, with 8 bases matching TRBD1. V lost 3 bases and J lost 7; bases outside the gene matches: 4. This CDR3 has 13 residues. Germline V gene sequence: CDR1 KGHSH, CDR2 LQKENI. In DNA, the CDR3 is TGTGCCAGCTCACCGGGACAGGACGTTGAAGCTTTCTTT. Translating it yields CASSPGQDVEAFF.

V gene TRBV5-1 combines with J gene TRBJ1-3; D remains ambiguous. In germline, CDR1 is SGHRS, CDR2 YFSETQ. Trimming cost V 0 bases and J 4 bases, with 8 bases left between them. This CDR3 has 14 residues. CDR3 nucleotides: TGCGCCAGCAGCTTGGGGTCGGTAGGAAACACCATATATTTT. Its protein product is CASSLGSVGNTIYF.

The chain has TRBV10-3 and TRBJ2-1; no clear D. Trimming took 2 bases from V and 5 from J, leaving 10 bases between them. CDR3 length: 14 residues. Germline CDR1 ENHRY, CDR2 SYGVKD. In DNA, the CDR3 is TGTGCCATCAGTGAGCAAGGACGGCACAATGAGCAGTTCTTC. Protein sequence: CAISEQGRHNEQFF.

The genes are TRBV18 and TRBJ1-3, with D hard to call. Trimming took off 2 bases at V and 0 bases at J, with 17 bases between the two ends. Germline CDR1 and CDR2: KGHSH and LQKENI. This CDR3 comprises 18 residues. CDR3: CASSPEVKVDSSGNTIYF. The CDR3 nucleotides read TGTGCCAGCTCACCAGAGGTTAAGGTGGACTCCTCTGGAAACACCATATATTTT.

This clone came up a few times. The CDR3: CASSPTGGHHRHGEQFF. Here the CDR3 DNA reads TGCGCCAGCAGTCCGACAGGGGGCCACCATAGGCATGGTGAGCAGTTCTTC. V gene TRBV10-1 combines with J gene TRBJ2-1; 10 positions match TRBD1. CDR1 and CDR2 from the germline V gene are WNHNN and SYGVQD (reference sequence). This CDR3 is 17 amino acids long. J lost 9 bases, V lost 5 bases, and 16 bases had no gene match.

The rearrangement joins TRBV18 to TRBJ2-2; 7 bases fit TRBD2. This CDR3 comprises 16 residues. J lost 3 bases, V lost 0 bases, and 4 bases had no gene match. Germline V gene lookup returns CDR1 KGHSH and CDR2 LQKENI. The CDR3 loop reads CASSPPGGRDTGELFF. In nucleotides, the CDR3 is TGTGCCAGCTCACCACCAGGAGGGAGGGACACCGGGGAGCTGTTTTTT.

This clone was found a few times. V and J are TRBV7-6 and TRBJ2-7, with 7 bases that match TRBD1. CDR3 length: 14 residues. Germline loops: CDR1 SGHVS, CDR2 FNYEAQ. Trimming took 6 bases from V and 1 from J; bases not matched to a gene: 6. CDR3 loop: CASSTGVGSYEQYF. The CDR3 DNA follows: TGTGCCAGCAGTACAGGGGTGGGTTCCTACGAGCAGTACTTC.

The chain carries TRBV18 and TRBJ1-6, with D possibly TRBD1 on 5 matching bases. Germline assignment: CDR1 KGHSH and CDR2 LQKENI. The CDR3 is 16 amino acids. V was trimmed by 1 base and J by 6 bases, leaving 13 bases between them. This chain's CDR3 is CASSPLGQGPNSPLHF. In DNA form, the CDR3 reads TGTGCCAGCTCACCACTAGGCCAGGGTCCTAATTCACCCCTCCACTTT.